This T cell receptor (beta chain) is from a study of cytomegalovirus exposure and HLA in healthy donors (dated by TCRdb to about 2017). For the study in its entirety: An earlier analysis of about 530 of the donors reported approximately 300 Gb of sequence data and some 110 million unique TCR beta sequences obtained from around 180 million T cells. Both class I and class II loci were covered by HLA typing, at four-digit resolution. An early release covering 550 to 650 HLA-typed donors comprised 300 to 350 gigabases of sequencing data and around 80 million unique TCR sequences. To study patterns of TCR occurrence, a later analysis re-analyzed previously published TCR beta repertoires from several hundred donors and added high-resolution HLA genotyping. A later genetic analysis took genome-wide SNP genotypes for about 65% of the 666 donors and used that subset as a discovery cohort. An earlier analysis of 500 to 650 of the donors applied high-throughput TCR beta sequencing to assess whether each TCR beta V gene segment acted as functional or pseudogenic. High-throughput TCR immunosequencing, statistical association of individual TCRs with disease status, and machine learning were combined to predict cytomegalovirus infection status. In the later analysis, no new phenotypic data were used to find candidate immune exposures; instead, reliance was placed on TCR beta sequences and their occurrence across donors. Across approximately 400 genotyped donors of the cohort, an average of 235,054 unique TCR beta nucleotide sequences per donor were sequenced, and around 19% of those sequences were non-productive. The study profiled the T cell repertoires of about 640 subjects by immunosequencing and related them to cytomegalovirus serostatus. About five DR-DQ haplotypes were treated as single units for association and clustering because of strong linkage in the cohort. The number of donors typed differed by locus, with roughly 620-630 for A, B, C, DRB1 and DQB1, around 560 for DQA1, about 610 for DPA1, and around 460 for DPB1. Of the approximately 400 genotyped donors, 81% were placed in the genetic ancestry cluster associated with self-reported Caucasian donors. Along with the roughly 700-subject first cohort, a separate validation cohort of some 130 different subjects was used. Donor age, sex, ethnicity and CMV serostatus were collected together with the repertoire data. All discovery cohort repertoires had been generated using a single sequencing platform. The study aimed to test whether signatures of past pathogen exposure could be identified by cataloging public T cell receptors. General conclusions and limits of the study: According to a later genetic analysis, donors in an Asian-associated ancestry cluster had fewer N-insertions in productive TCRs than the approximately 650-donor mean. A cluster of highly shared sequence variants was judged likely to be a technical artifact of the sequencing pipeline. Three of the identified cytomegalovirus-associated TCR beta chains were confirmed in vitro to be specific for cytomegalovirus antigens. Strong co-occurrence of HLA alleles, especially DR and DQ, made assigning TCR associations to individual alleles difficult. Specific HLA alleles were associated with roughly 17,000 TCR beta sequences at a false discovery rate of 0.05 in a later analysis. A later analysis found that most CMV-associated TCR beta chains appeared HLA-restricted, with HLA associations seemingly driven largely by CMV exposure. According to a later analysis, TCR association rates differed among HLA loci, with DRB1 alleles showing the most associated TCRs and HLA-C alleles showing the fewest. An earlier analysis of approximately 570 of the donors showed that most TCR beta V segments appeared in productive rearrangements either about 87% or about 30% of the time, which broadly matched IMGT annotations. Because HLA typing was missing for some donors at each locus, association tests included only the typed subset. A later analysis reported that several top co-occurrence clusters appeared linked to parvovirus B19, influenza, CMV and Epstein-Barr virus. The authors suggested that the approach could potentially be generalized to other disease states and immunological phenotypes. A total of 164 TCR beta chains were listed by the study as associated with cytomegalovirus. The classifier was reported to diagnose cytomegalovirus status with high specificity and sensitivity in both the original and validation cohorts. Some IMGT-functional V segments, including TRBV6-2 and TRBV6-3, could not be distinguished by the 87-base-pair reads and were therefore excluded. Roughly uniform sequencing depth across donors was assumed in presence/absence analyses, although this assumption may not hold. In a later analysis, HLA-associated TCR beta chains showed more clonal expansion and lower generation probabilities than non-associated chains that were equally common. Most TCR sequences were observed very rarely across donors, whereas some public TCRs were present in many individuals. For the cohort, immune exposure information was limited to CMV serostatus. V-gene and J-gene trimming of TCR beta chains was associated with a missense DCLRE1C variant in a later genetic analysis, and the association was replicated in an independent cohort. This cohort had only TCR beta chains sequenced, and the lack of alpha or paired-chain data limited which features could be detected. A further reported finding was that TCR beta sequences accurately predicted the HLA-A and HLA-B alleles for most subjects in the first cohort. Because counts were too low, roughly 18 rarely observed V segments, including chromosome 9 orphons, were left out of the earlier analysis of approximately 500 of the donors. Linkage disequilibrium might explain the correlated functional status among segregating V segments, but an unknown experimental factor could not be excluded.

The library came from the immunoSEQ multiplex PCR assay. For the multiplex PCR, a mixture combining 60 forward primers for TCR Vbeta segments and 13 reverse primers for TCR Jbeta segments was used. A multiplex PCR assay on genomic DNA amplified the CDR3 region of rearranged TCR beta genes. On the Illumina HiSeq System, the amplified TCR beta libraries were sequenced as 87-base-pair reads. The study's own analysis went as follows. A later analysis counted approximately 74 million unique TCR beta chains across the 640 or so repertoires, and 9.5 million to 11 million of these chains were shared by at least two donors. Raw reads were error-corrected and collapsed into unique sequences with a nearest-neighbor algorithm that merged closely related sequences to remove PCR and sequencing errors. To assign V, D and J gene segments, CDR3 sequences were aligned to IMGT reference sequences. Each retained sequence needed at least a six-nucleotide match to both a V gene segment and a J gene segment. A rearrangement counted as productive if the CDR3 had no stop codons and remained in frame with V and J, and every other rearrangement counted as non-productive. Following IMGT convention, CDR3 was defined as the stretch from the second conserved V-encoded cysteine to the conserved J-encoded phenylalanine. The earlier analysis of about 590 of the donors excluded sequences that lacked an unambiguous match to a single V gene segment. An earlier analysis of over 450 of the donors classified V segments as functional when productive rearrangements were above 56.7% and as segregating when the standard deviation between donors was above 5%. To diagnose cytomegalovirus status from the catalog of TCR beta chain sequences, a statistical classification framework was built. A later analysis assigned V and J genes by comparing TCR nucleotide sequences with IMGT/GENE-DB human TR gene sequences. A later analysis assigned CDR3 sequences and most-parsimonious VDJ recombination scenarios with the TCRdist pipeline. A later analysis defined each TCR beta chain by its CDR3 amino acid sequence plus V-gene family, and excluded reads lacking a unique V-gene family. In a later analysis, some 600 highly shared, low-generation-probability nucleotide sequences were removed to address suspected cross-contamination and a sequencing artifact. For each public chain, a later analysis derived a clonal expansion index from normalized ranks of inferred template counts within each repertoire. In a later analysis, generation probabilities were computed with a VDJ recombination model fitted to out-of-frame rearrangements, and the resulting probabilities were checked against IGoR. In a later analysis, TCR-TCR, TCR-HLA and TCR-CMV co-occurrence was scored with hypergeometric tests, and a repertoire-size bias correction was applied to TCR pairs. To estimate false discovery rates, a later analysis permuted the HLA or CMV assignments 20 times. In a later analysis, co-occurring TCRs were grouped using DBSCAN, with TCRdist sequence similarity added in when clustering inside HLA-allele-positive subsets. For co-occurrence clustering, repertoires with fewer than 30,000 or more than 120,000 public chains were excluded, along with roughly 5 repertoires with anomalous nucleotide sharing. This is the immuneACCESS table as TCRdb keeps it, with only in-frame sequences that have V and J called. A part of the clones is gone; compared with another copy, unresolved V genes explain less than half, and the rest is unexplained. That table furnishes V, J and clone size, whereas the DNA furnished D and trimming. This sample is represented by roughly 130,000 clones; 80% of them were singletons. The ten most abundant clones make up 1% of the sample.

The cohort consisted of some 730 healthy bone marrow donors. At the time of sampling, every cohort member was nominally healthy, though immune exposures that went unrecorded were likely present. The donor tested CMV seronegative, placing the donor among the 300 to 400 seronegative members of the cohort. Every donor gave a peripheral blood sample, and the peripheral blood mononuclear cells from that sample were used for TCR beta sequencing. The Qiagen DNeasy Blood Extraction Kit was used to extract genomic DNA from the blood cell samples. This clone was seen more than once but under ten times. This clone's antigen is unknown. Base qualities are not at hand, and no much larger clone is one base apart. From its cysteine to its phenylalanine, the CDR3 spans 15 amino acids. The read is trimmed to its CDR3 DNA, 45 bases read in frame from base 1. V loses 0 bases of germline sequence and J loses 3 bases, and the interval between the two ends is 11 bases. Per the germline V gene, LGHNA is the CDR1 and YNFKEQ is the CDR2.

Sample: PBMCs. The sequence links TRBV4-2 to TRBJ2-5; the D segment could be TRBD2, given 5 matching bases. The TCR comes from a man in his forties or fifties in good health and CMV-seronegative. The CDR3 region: CASSQEGGTKETQYF. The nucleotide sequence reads TGTGCCAGCAGCCAAGAAGGAGGAACTAAAGAGACCCAGTACTTC.